Listed below are T cell receptor beta chains from one sample, sequenced in a study of cytomegalovirus exposure and HLA in healthy donors. Some clones are missing from TCRdb's copy, which holds only in-frame ones; the method was immunoSEQ multiplex PCR. The sample holds some 170,000 clones, around 86% seen once. Sample: PBMCs. Every receptor here comes from a man aged 25 to 40 in good health and CMV-seropositive. The CDR3 runs from the conserved cysteine through the conserved F or W.

j_gene: TRBJ1-1
v_gene: TRBV9
CDR3aa: CASSVSVNTEAFF

j_gene: TRBJ2-3
v_gene: TRBV10-1
CDR3aa: CASEGGADTQYF

j_gene: TRBJ2-7
v_gene: TRBV3-2
CDR3aa: CASSYEQYF

j_gene: TRBJ1-4
v_gene: TRBV30
CDR3aa: CAWTLGTANEKLFF

j_gene: TRBJ2-3
v_gene: TRBV29-1
CDR3aa: CSVRTSGRFTDTQYF

j_gene: TRBJ1-2
v_gene: TRBV29-1
CDR3aa: CSVGGAGPKGYGYTF

j_gene: TRBJ2-1
v_gene: TRBV7-2
CDR3aa: CASSPRGGGSYNEQFF

j_gene: TRBJ1-2
v_gene: TRBV6-1
CDR3aa: CASSMGSDGYTF

j_gene: TRBJ1-6
v_gene: TRBV30
CDR3aa: CAWSRQGRSPLHF

j_gene: TRBJ1-6
v_gene: TRBV14
CDR3aa: CASSLSRGLSPLHF

j_gene: TRBJ2-7
v_gene: TRBV7-3
CDR3aa: CASSRTGQSEQYF

j_gene: TRBJ2-3
v_gene: TRBV18
CDR3aa: CASSTTTDTQYF

j_gene: TRBJ2-1
v_gene: TRBV9
CDR3aa: CASSVGSDSYNEQFF

j_gene: TRBJ2-1
v_gene: TRBV5-1
CDR3aa: CASSLAWGPTNEQFF

j_gene: TRBJ2-1
v_gene: TRBV29-1
CDR3aa: CSVVTSGGGEQFF

j_gene: TRBJ2-1
v_gene: TRBV5-1
CDR3aa: CASSLIRDSGGGEQFF

j_gene: TRBJ2-3
v_gene: TRBV9
CDR3aa: CASSSRTSGGADTQYF

j_gene: TRBJ2-5
v_gene: TRBV7-3
CDR3aa: CASSLPEYIQETQYF

j_gene: TRBJ1-2
v_gene: TRBV18
CDR3aa: CASSMDRGFSYGYTF

j_gene: TRBJ2-1
v_gene: TRBV27
CDR3aa: CASRQGTSGNHNEQFF

j_gene: TRBJ1-2
v_gene: TRBV6-4
CDR3aa: CASSDWAENYGYTF

j_gene: TRBJ2-1
v_gene: TRBV30
CDR3aa: CAQSGGAPLGEQFF

j_gene: TRBJ2-7
v_gene: TRBV7-2
CDR3aa: CASSPRDRGKYEQYF

j_gene: TRBJ2-7
v_gene: TRBV4-1
CDR3aa: CASSQGATGYYEQYF

j_gene: TRBJ2-5
v_gene: TRBV29-1
CDR3aa: CSVERGETQYF

j_gene: TRBJ2-3
v_gene: TRBV5-1
CDR3aa: CASRSLTSGTQDTQYF

j_gene: TRBJ1-2
v_gene: TRBV2
CDR3aa: CASSGDRYGYTF

j_gene: TRBJ2-7
v_gene: TRBV10-3
CDR3aa: CAISQGERGVYEQYF

j_gene: TRBJ1-1
v_gene: TRBV14
CDR3aa: CASRAGANTEAFF

j_gene: TRBJ1-6
v_gene: TRBV11-3
CDR3aa: CASGRGIVGSYNSPLHF

j_gene: TRBJ1-1
v_gene: TRBV4-2
CDR3aa: CASSQVGEGNTEAFF

j_gene: TRBJ2-1
v_gene: TRBV30
CDR3aa: CAWNTGVSLNEQFF

j_gene: TRBJ2-7
v_gene: TRBV5-1
CDR3aa: CASSGGTSYEQYF

j_gene: TRBJ2-7
v_gene: TRBV20-1
CDR3aa: CSARSVWEQYF

j_gene: TRBJ2-7
v_gene: TRBV27
CDR3aa: CASSLGLGGWEQYF

j_gene: TRBJ2-7
v_gene: TRBV6-1
CDR3aa: CASSDPGPYSYEQYF

j_gene: TRBJ1-5
v_gene: TRBV28
CDR3aa: CASYGGFGRPQHF

j_gene: TRBJ1-1
v_gene: TRBV27
CDR3aa: CASSLGERAFF

j_gene: TRBJ2-7
v_gene: TRBV7-2
CDR3aa: CASSVVGADEQYF

j_gene: TRBJ1-2
v_gene: TRBV28
CDR3aa: CASYGVRGNQGYTF